This T cell receptor (beta chain) was sequenced for a study of blood T cells in healthy people across ages (dated by TCRdb to the mid-2010s). A note on the overall study: In model experiments, template switching captured roughly one uniquely barcoded TCR beta cDNA molecule for every two T cells. Age-related changes in TCR beta repertoire diversity were measured in the study by deep sequencing normalized with unique cDNA molecular identifiers. Four age groups were formed from the donors: young (average approximately 17 years), middle-aged (around 37), aged (approximately 60) and long-lived (more than 75). To avoid experimental bias, donors of different ages were distributed randomly across sequencing lanes. Two additional independent replicas of 1 million unique cDNA reads from the same blood draw were analyzed for two donors (one aged 18 to 30 and one aged 80 or older). Points the paper makes about the study in general: The CMV infection status of donors was not known, potentially confounding age-related changes in expanded clonotypes. Compared with the aged group, more naive CD4+ T cells, fewer expanded clones and increased TCR diversity were shown by the long-lived group, suggesting age selection. As age increased, observed TCR beta diversity per million T cells dropped in a roughly linear way, and a significant reduction was already evident by age roughly 36. Estimates of total diversity based on one million sequenced T cells were considered lower bounds and underestimates. Bulk unsorted PBMC profiling prevented conclusive comparison of naive and antigen-experienced compartments. Observed TCR beta diversity correlated strongly with the percentage of naive T cells measured by flow cytometry.

The library was generated by 5' RACE. The run used an Illumina HiSeq 2500. A second roughly 6 to 11 cycle PCR used a sample-barcoded 5' primer and a J-beta primer mix. A template-switch 5' adaptor carrying 12 random nucleotides introduced a unique molecular identifier onto each TCR beta cDNA molecule. Each sample yielded at least 2.5 million CDR3-containing paired-end reads. All of the RNA was converted into first-strand cDNA using the Mint cDNA synthesis kit, with a TRBC-specific oligonucleotide serving as the primer. After uracil-DNA glycosylase treatment, a first 18-cycle PCR used universal primers M1SS and BC2_uni_R on all cDNA. The authors processed their data as follows. For normalization, 1 million high-quality reads were randomly selected from each sample, with every read carrying a distinct molecular identifier. Instead of being binned into consensus sequences, reads that shared molecular identifiers were thrown out. CDR3 identification, clonotype clustering and error correction used MiTCR with a Q25 quality threshold and the strictest error-elimination algorithm. A nonparametric unseen species model with Euler transformation was used to estimate a lower bound on total TCR beta diversity. Starting from the raw public reads, TCRdb applied fastp trimming at Q25, assembled clones with MiXCR and retained in-frame beta chains. Rows are combined by CDR3 protein, so each entry shows the most common genes and DNA. These V and J calls are TCRdb output, not the study's own analysis. This sample is represented by roughly 1,300,000 distinct CDR3 sequences; 59% of them were singletons. The ten largest clonotypes hold 6.7% of the sample.

Based on the germline V gene, the CDR1 and CDR2 sequences are ENHRY and SYGVKD. The CDR3 has 14 amino acids, counting the end cysteine and phenylalanine. The retained sequence is limited to the CDR3, 42 bases, with the frame set at the first base. Trimming costs V 10 bases and J 0 bases, and their ends lie 15 bases apart. This clonotype occurred a few times. Its antigen is unknown. Nothing much larger sits one base from this clone, and base qualities are not available. Systemically healthy Caucasian individuals from Russia, around 38 in total and aged about 6 to 100 years, were included as donors. Roughly 11 milliliters of peripheral blood were drawn from each donor into EDTA-treated Vacutainer tubes. Ficoll-Paque density-gradient centrifugation was used to isolate PBMCs, with at least 7 million per sample. Trizol reagent was used to extract total RNA from the PBMCs, yielding at least 6 micrograms per sample. For every donor, flow cytometry on a PBMC aliquot measured the percentage of naive CD45RAhigh/CD27high T cells.

Sequenced material: blood. This TCR was sampled from a man between 18 and 35 years old in good health. This sequence uses TRBV10-3 and TRBJ2-5, with TRBD1 tentatively as D gene (6 bases match). The CDR3 region has the sequence CATLLRDNQETQYF. The nucleotides are TGTGCCACCCTCCTCCGGGACAACCAAGAGACCCAGTACTTC.